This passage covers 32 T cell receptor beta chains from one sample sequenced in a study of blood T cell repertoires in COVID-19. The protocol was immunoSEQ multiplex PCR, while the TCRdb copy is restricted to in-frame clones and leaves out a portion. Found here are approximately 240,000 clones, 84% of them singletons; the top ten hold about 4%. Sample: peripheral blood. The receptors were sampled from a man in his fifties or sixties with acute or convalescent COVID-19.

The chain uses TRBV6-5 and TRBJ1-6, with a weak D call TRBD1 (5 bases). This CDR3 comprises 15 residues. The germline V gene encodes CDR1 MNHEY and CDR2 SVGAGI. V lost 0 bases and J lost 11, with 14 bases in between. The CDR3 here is CASSYSRSRGTPLHF. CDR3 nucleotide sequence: TGTGCCAGCAGTTACTCGAGGAGTAGGGGTACACCCCTCCACTTT.

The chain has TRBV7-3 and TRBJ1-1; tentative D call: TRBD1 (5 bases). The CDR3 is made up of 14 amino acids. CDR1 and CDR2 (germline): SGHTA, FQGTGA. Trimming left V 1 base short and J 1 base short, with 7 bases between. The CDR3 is CASSLIGGNTEAFF. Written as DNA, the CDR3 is TGTGCCAGCAGCTTAATCGGGGGGAACACTGAAGCTTTCTTT.

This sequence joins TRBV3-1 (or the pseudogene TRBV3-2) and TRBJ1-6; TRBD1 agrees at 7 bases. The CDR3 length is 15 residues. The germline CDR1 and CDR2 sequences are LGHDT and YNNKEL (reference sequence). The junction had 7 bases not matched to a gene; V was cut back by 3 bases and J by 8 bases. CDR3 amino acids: CASSHFTGEDSPLHF. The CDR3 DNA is TGTGCCAGCAGCCATTTTACAGGGGAGGATTCACCCCTCCACTTT.

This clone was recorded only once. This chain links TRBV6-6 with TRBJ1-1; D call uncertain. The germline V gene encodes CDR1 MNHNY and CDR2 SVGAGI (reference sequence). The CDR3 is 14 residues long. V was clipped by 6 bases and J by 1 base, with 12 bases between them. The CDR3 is CASSTILGNTEAFF. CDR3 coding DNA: TGTGCCAGCAGCACGATACTTGGGAACACTGAAGCTTTCTTT.

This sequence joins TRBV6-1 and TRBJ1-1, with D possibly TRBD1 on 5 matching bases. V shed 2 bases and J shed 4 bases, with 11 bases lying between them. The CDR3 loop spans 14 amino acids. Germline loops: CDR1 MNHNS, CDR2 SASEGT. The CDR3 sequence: CASSEKGSGTEAFF. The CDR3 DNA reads TGTGCCAGCAGTGAAAAGGGGTCGGGCACTGAAGCTTTCTTT.

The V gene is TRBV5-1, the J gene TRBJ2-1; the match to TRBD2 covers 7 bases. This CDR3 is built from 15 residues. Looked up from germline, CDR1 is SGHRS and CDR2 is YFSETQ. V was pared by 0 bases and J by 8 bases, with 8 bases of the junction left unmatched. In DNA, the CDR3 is TGCGCCAGCAGCTTGGGTCGGGGAGGGTGGCATGAGCAGTTCTTC. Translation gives CASSLGRGGWHEQFF.

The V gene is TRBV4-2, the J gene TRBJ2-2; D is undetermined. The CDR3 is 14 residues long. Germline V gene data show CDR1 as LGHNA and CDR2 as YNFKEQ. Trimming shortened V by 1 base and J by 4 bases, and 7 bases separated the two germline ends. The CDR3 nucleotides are TGTGCCAGCAGCCAAGCCCAGTCCACCGGGGAGCTGTTTTTT. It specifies CASSQAQSTGELFF.

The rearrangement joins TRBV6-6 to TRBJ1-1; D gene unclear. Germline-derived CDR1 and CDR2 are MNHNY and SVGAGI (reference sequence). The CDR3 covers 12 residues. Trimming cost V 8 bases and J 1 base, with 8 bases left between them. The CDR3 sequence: CASGETNTEAFF. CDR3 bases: TGTGCCAGCGGAGAGACGAACACTGAAGCTTTCTTT.

The CDR3 reads CASSQVTAGRSNSPLHF. CDR3 in DNA: TGTGCCAGCAGCCAAGTCACGGCAGGGAGGTCGAATTCACCCCTCCACTTT. The gene calls are TRBV4-2 and TRBJ1-6; D perhaps matches TRBD1 (5 bases). Germline CDR1 is LGHNA and CDR2 is YNFKEQ. V lost 1 base and J 7 bases, leaving 17 bases between the germline ends. The length of the CDR3 is 17 residues.

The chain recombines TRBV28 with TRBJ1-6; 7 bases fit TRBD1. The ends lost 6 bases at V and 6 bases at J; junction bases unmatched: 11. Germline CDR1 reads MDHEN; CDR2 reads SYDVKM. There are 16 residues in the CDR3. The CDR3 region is CASSLLGTEFNSPLHF. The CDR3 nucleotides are TGTGCCAGCAGCCTCCTAGGGACAGAATTTAATTCACCCCTCCACTTT.

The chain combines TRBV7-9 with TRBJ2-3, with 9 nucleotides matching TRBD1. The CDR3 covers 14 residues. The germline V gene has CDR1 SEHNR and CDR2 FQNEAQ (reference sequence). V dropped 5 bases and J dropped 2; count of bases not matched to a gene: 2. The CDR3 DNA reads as TGTGCCAGCAGCCACAGGGGGCTCACAGATACGCAGTATTTT. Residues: CASSHRGLTDTQYF.

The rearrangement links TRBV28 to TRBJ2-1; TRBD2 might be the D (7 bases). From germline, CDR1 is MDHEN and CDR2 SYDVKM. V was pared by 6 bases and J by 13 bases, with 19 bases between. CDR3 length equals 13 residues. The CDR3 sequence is CASSQDGRGHQFF. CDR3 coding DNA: TGTGCCAGCAGCCAAGATGGGCGGGGGCATCAGTTCTTC. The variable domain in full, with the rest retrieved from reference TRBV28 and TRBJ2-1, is DVKVTQSSRYLVKRTGEKVFLECVQDMDHENMFWYRQDPGLGLRLIYFSYDVKMKEKGDIPEGYSVSREKKERFSLILESASTNQTSMYLCASSQDGRGHQFFGPGTRLTVL.

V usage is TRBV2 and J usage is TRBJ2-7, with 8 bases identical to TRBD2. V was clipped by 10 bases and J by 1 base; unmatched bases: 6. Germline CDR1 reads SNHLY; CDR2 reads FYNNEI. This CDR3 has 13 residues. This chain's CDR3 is CAISGKDSYEQYF. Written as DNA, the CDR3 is TGTGCCATTAGCGGGAAAGATTCCTACGAGCAGTACTTC.

As DNA, the CDR3 is TGTGCCAGCAGCCTTATCCCGGGACAGGGGGCAAGAGATACGCAGTATTTT. This translates into CASSLIPGQGARDTQYF. The gene calls are TRBV14 and TRBJ2-3; 12 bases fit TRBD1. V was clipped by 4 bases and J by 5 bases; unmatched bases: 10. There are 17 residues in the CDR3. Germline CDR1 reads SGHDN; CDR2 reads FVKESK.

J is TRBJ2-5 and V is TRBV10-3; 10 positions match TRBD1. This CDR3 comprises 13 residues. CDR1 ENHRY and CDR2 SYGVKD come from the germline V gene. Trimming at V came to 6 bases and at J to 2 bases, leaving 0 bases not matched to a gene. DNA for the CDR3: TGTGCCATCAGGGACAGGGGGCAAGAGACCCAGTACTTC. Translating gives CAIRDRGQETQYF.

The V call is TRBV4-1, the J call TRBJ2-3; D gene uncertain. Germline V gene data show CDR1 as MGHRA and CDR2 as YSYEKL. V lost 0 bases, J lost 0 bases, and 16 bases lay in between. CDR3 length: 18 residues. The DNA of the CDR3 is TGCGCCAGCAGCCAAGATTCCGGAGCAGCCCTTAGCACAGATACGCAGTATTTT. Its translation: CASSQDSGAALSTDTQYF.

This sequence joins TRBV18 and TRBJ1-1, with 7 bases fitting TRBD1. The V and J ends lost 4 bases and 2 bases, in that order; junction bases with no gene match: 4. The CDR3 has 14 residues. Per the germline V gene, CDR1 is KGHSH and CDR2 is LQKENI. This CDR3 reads CASSRDSTNTEAFF. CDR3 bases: TGTGCCAGCTCACGGGACAGCACAAACACTGAAGCTTTCTTT. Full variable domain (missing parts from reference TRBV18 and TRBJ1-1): NAGVMQNPRHLVRRRGQEARLRCSPMKGHSHVYWYRQLPEEGLKFMVYLQKENIIDESGMPKERFSAEFPKEGPSILRIQQVVRGDSAAYFCASSRDSTNTEAFFGQGTRLTVV.

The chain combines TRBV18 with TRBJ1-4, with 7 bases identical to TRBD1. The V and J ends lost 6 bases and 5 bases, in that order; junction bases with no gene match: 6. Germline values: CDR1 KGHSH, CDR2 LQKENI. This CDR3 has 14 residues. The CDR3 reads CASSAGTANEKLFF. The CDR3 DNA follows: TGTGCCAGCTCGGCCGGGACAGCCAATGAAAAACTGTTTTTT. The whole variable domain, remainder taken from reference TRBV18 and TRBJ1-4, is NAGVMQNPRHLVRRRGQEARLRCSPMKGHSHVYWYRQLPEEGLKFMVYLQKENIIDESGMPKERFSAEFPKEGPSILRIQQVVRGDSAAYFCASSAGTANEKLFFGSGTQLSVL.

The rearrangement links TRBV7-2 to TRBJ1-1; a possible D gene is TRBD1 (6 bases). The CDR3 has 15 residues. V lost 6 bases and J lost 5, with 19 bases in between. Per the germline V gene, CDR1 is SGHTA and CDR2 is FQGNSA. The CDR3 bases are TGTGCCAGCAGACGTCAGACAGGTTTGAGGACTGAAGCTTTCTTT. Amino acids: CASRRQTGLRTEAFF.

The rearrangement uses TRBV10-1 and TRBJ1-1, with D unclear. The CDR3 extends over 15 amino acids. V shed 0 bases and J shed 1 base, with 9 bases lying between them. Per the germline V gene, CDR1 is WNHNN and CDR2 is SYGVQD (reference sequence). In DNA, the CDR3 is TGCGCCAGCAGTGAGTCAGGCAGGCCGAACACTGAAGCTTTCTTT. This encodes CASSESGRPNTEAFF.

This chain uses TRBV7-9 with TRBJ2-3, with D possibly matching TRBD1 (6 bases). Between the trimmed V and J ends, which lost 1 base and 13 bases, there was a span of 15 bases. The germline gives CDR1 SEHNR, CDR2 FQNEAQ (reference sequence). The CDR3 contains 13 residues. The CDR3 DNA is TGTGCCAGCAGCTTAGGATCGTGGGGACAAGAGTATTTT. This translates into CASSLGSWGQEYF.

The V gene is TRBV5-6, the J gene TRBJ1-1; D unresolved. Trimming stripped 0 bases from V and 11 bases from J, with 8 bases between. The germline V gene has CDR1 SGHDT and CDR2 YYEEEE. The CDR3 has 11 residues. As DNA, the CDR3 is TGTGCCAGCAGCTTGGGAGGGAGGGCTTTCTTT. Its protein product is CASSLGGRAFF.

The CDR3 DNA is TGCGCCAGCAGCTTGGGTTCCCGTAGCGGCTACACCTTC. Protein product: CASSLGSRSGYTF. V usage is TRBV5-1 and J usage is TRBJ1-2; D gene unclear. Trimming took 0 bases from V and 8 from J, leaving 11 bases between them. Per germline, CDR1 SGHRS and CDR2 YFSETQ. This CDR3 has 13 residues.

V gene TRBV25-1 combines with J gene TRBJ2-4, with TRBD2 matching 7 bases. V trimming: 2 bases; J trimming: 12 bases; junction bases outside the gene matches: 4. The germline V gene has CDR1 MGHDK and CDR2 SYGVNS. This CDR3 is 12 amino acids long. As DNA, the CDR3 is TGTGCCAGCAGTGAAGGGGGGGAGGATCAGTACTTC. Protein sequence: CASSEGGEDQYF.

The CDR3 sequence: CASSFPGTGNTIYF. DNA for the CDR3: TGTGCCAGCAGCTTTCCGGGAACTGGAAACACCATATATTTT. The chain recombines TRBV7-2 with TRBJ1-3; D call uncertain. The V gene's germline CDR1 is SGHTA and CDR2 FQGNSA. Trimming removed 3 bases at V and 2 bases at J, with 8 bases between. This CDR3 contains 14 residues. Based on the CDR3 plus reference TRBV7-2 and TRBJ1-3, the full variable domain is GAGVSQSPSNKVTEKGKDVELRCDPISGHTALYWYRQSLGQGLEFLIYFQGNSAPDKSGLPSDRFSAERTGGSVSTLTIQRTQQEDSAVYLCASSFPGTGNTIYFGEGSWLTVV.

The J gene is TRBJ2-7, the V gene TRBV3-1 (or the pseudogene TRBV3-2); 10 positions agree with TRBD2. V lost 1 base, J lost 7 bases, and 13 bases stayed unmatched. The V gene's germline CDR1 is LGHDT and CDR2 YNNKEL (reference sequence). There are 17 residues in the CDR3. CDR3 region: CASSQGRASGSPEEQYF. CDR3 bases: TGTGCCAGCAGCCAAGGTAGGGCTAGCGGGAGTCCGGAGGAGCAGTACTTC.

CDR3 sequence (DNA): TGTGCCAGCAGCCAGGCGAACTATGGCTACACCTTC. The encoded protein is CASSQANYGYTF. V usage is TRBV12-3 or TRBV12-4 and J usage is TRBJ1-2; D remains ambiguous. CDR3 size: 12 residues. V lost 6 bases and J 2 bases, leaving 7 bases between the germline ends.

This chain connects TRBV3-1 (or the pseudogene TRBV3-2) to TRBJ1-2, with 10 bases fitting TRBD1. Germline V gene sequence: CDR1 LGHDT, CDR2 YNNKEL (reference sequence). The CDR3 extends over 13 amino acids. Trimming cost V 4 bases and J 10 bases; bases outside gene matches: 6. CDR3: CASSPSGTGVYTF. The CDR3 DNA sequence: TGTGCCAGCAGCCCCTCCGGGACAGGGGTCTACACCTTC.

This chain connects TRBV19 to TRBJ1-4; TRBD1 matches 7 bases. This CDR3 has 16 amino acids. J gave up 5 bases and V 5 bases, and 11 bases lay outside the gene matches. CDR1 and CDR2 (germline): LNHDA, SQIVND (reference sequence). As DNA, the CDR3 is TGTGCCAGTAGTCAACTACCGGGACAGATAAATGAAAAACTGTTTTTT. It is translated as CASSQLPGQINEKLFF.

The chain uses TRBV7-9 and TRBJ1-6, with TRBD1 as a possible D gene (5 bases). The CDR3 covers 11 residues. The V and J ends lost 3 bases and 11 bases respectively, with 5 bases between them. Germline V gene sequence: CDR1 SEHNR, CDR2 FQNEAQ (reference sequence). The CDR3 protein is CASSLGPPLHF. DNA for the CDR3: TGTGCCAGCAGCTTGGGGCCACCCCTCCACTTT.

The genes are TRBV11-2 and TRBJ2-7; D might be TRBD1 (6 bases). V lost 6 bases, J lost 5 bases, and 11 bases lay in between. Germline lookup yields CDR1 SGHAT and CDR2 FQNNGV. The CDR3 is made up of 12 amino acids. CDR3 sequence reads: CASSHRDHEQYF. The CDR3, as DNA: TGTGCCAGCAGTCACAGGGACCACGAGCAGTACTTC.

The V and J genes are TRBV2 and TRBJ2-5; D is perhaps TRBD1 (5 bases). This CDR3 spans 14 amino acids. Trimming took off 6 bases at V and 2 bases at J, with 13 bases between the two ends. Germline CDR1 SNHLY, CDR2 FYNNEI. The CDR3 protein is CASRKTETQETQYF. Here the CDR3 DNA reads TGTGCCAGCAGAAAGACAGAAACACAAGAGACCCAGTACTTC.